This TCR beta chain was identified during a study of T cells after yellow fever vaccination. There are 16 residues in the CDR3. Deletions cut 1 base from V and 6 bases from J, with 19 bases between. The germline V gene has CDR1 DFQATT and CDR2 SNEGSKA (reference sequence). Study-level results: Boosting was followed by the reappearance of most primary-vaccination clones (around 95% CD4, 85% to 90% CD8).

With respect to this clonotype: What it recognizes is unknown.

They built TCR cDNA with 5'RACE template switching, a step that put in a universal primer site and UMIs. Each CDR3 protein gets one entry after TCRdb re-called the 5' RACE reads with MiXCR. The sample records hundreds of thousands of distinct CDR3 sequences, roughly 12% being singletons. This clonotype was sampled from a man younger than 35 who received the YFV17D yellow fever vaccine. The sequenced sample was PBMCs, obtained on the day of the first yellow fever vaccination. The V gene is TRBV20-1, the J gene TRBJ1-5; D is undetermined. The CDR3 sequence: CSARVSELRVSQPQHF. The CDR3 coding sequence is TGCAGTGCTAGAGTGAGTGAGTTGAGGGTCAGTCAGCCCCAGCATTTT.